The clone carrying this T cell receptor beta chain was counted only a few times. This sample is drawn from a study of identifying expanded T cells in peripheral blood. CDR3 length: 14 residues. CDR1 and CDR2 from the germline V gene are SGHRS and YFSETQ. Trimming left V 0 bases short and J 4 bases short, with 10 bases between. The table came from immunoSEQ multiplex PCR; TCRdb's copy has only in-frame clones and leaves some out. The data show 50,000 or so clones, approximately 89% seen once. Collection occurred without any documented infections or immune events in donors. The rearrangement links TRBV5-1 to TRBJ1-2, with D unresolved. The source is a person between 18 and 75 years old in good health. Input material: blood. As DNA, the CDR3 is TGCGCCAGCAGCTTGGCCATCGATCTCTATGGCTACACCTTC. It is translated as CASSLAIDLYGYTF.